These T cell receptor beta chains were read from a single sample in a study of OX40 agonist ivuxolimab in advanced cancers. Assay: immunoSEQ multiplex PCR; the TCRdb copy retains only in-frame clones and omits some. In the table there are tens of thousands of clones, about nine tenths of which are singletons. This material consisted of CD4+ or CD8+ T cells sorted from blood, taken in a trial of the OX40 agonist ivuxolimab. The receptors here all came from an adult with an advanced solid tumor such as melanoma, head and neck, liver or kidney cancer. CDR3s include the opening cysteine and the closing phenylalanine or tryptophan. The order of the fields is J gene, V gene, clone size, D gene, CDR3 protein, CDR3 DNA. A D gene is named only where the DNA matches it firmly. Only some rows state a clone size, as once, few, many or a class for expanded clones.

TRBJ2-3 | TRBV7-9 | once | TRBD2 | CASSFPSLAGGLPADTQYF | TGTGCCAGCAGCTTCCCAAGTCTGGCGGGAGGGCTTCCCGCAGATACGCAGTATTTT
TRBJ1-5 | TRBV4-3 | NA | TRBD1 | CASSQDWDSHNQPQHF | TGCGCCAGCAGCCAAGACTGGGACAGCCACAATCAGCCCCAGCATTTT
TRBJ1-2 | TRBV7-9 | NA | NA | CASSLAGSEGGYTF | TGTGCCAGCAGCTTAGCAGGGTCGGAAGGTGGCTACACCTTC
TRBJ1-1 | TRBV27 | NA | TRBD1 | CASSPLVMTGSYTEAFF | TGTGCCAGCAGTCCTCTCGTGATGACAGGGTCCTACACTGAAGCTTTCTTT
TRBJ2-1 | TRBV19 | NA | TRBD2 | CASSTQTSGGPVRGLINEQFF | TGTGCCAGTAGTACCCAAACTAGCGGGGGGCCCGTTAGGGGATTAATTAATGAGCAGTTCTTC
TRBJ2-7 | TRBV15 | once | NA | CATSPRESSREQYF | TGTGCCACCAGCCCACGAGAAAGTAGTAGGGAGCAGTACTTC
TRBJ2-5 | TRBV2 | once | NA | CASSSVKYQETQYF | TGTGCCAGCTCTTCCGTCAAGTACCAAGAGACCCAGTACTTC
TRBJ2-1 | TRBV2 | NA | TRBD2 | CASSDPQGGGSYNEQFF | TGTGCCAGCAGTGATCCCCAAGGCGGGGGGTCTTACAATGAGCAGTTCTTC
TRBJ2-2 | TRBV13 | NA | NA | CASSLRSGVLTNTGELFF | TGTGCCAGCAGCTTACGGTCTGGCGTACTGACGAACACCGGGGAGCTGTTTTTT
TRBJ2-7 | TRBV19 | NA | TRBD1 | CASSSTGEISYEQYF | TGTGCCAGTAGCTCGACAGGGGAAATCTCCTACGAGCAGTACTTC
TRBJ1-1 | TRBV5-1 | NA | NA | CASRLSVYTEAFF | TGCGCCAGCAGGTTGTCGGTGTACACTGAAGCTTTCTTT
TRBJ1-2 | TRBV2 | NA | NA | CASSEVGGENYGYTF | TGTGCCAGCAGTGAGGTTGGCGGGGAAAACTATGGCTACACCTTC
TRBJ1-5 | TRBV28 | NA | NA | CASTPGYSNQPQHF | TGTGCCAGCACCCCGGGTTATAGCAATCAGCCCCAGCATTTT
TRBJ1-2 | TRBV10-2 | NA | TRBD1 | CASKGQHYGYTF | TGCGCCAGCAAGGGACAGCACTATGGCTACACCTTC
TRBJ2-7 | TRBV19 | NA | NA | CASSMDRIEQYF | TGTGCCAGTAGTATGGATCGGATCGAGCAGTACTTC
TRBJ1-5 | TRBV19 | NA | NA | CASSIEGVQPQHF | TGTGCCAGTAGTATAGAAGGGGTTCAGCCCCAGCATTTT
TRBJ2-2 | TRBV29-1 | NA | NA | CSVRRPNTGELFF | TGCAGCGTTCGAAGACCGAACACCGGGGAGCTGTTTTTT
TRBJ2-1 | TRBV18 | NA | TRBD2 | CASSPAAGESYNEQFF | TGTGCCAGCTCACCCGCCGCGGGGGAGTCCTACAATGAGCAGTTCTTC
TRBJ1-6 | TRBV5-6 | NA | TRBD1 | CASSSRDSSYNSPLHF | TGTGCCAGCAGCTCGAGGGACAGCTCCTATAATTCACCCCTCCACTTT
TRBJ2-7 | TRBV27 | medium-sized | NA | CASSPQKGKAYEQYF | TGTGCCAGCAGTCCACAGAAGGGGAAAGCCTACGAGCAGTACTTC
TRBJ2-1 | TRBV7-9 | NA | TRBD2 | CASSLSGGAFNEQFF | TGTGCCAGCAGCCTTAGCGGGGGGGCCTTCAATGAGCAGTTCTTC
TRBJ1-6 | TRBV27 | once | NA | CASSLAPGLRYNSPLHF | TGTGCCAGCAGTTTAGCCCCCGGGTTACGCTATAATTCACCCCTCCACTTT
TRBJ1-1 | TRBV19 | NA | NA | CASSIVGEAFF | TGTGCCAGTAGTATAGTCGGAGAGGCTTTCTTT
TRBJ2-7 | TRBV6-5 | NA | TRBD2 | CASRALAGDWGEQYF | TGTGCCAGCAGAGCTCTAGCGGGAGATTGGGGCGAGCAGTACTTC
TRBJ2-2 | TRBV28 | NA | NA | CASSPVERPANTGELFF | TGTGCCAGCAGCCCTGTAGAGCGGCCTGCGAACACCGGGGAGCTGTTTTTT
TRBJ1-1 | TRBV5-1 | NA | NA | CASSWNGGMNTEAFF | TGCGCCAGCAGCTGGAATGGGGGCATGAACACTGAAGCTTTCTTT
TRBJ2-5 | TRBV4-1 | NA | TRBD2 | CASSHALGGYQETQYF | TGCGCCAGCAGCCATGCACTCGGGGGGTACCAAGAGACCCAGTACTTC
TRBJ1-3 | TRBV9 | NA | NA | CASSSGGTQNTIYF | TGTGCCAGCAGCTCAGGCGGGACACAAAACACCATATATTTT
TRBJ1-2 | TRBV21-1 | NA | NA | CASSKYGRDYGYTF | TGTGCCAGCAGCAAATATGGCAGGGATTATGGCTACACCTTC
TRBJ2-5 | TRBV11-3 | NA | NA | CASSSGQTQYF | TGTGCCAGCAGCTCAGGACAGACCCAGTACTTC
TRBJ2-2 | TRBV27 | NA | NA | CASSFRPGELFF | TGTGCCAGCAGTTTCCGGCCCGGGGAGCTGTTTTTT
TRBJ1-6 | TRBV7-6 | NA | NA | CASSPSSGTDYNSPLHF | TGTGCCAGCAGCCCGTCGTCCGGGACCGACTATAATTCACCCCTCCACTTT
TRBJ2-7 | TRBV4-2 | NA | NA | CASSQGSYEQYF | TGTGCCAGCAGCCAAGGGTCTTACGAGCAGTACTTC
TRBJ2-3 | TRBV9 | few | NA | CASSVGYGRFTDTQYF | TGTGCCAGCAGCGTAGGATACGGGCGGTTCACAGATACGCAGTATTTT
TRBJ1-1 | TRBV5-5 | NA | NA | CASNPGEGDNTEAFF | TGTGCCAGCAACCCCGGGGAGGGGGACAACACTGAAGCTTTCTTT
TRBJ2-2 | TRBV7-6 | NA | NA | CASSLTGWSTGELFF | TGTGCCAGCAGCTTAACAGGGTGGAGCACCGGGGAGCTGTTTTTT
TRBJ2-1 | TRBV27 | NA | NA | CASSLGGEVGEQFF | TGTGCCAGCAGTTTAGGCGGGGAGGTAGGTGAGCAGTTCTTC
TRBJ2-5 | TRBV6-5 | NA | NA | CASSYHTGSSETQYF | TGTGCCAGCAGTTACCACACCGGGTCAAGTGAGACCCAGTACTTC
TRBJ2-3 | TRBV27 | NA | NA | CASTFGPLSIDTQYF | TGTGCCAGCACCTTCGGTCCCCTCTCGATAGATACGCAGTATTTT
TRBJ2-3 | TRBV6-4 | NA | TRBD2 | CASSDSGGATDTQYF | TGTGCCAGCAGTGACAGCGGGGGGGCCACAGATACGCAGTATTTT
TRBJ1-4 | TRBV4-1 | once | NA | CASSWVRGTNEKLFF | TGCGCCAGCAGCTGGGTCCGGGGAACTAATGAAAAACTGTTTTTT
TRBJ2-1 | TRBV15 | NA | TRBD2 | CATSRETGLAGGPYNEQFF | TGTGCCACCAGCAGAGAAACGGGACTAGCGGGAGGGCCCTACAATGAGCAGTTCTTC
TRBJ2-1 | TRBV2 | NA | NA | CASSEVSDSYNEQFF | TGTGCCAGCAGTGAAGTTAGCGACTCCTACAATGAGCAGTTCTTC
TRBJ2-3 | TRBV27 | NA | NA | CASSIGQLTDTQYF | TGTGCCAGCAGTATTGGACAGCTCACAGATACGCAGTATTTT
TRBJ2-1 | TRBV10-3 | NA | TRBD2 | CAISESGGSSYNEQFF | TGTGCCATCAGTGAGTCGGGGGGGAGCTCCTACAATGAGCAGTTCTTC
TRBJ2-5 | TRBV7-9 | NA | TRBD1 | CASSLPATGGWETQYF | TGTGCCAGCAGCCTACCGGCTACAGGGGGCTGGGAGACCCAGTACTTC
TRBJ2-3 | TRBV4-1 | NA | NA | CASSVAPGVTDTQYF | TGCGCCAGCAGCGTTGCCCCGGGGGTTACAGATACGCAGTATTTT
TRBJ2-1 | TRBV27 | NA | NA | CASSLLLASNEQFF | TGTGCCAGCAGTTTACTACTAGCCTCTAATGAGCAGTTCTTC
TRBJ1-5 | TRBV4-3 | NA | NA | CASSQERLSNQPQHF | TGCGCCAGCAGCCAAGAGAGGTTGAGCAATCAGCCCCAGCATTTT
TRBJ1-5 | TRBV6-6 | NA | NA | CASSYTGEQPQHF | TGTGCCAGCAGTTACACAGGCGAGCAGCCCCAGCATTTT
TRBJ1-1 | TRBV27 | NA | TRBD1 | CATAGTGAEAFF | TGTGCCACCGCCGGGACAGGGGCTGAAGCTTTCTTT
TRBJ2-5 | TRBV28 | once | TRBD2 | CASRIIPGLAGTQETQYF | TGTGCCAGCAGGATAATCCCGGGACTAGCGGGGACTCAAGAGACCCAGTACTTC
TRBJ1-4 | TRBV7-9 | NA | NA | CASSLLGGAINEKLFF | TGTGCCAGCAGCTTACTCGGCGGGGCAATTAATGAAAAACTGTTTTTT
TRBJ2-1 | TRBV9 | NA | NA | CASSVWGLNEQFF | TGTGCCAGCAGCGTTTGGGGTTTGAATGAGCAGTTCTTC
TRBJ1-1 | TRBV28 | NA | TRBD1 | CASSSFRTGLNTEAFF | TGTGCCAGCAGTTCCTTTCGGACAGGGTTGAACACTGAAGCTTTCTTT